One sample yielded the 2 T cell receptor delta chains listed below, sequenced in a study of gamma-delta chains in newborns, infants, children. TCRdb redid clone calling on the reads using CATT. This sample has 3,000 to 4,000 delta-chain clones, with less than 0.3% found just once. Sequenced: blood. Every receptor here comes from a child who was a newborn, infant or young child, either healthy, febrile or measles-vaccinated (not recorded which).

In this sample, this clone turned up a few times. A far larger clone is a single base away, which makes a read error likely. The sample contains more than one DNA sequence encoding this CDR3. The J gene is TRDJ3, the V gene TRDV2, with D perhaps TRDD3 (5 bases). The CDR3 contains 18 residues. From germline, CDR1 is GEAIGNYY and CDR2 EKD. CDR3 amino acids: CACDTLLVPSWDTRQMFF. CDR3 bases: TGTGCCTGCGACACCTTACTGGTACCCTCCTGGGACACCCGACAGATGTTTTTC.

This clone was detected only a few times. This is likely an artifact of a read error, given a far larger clone one base away. The chain links TRDV2 to TRDJ3; the D is unclear. The germline gives CDR1 GEAIGNYY, CDR2 EKD. V was shortened by 1 base and J by 1 base, with 13 bases between the two germline ends. This CDR3 comprises 18 residues. The CDR3 loop is CACDTAGLASWDTRQMFF. CDR3 coding DNA: TGTGCCTGTGACACAGCGGGGTTAGCGTCCTGGGACACCCGACAGATGTTTTTC.